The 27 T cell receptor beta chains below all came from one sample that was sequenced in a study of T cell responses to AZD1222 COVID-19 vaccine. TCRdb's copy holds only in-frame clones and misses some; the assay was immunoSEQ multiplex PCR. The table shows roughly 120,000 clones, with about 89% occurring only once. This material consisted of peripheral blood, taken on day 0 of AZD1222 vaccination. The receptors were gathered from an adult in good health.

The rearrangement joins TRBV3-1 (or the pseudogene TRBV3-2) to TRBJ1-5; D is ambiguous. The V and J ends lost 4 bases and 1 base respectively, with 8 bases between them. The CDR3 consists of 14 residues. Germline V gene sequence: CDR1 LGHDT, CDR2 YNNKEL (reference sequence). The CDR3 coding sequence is TGTGCCAGCAGCCTAACACCGAGCAATCAGCCCCAGCATTTT. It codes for CASSLTPSNQPQHF.

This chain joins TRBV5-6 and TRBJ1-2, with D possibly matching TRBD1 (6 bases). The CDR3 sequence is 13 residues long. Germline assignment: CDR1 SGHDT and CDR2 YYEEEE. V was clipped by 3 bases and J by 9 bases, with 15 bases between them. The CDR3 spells CASSSLSRGSYTF. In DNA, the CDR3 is TGTGCCAGCAGCTCCCTTAGCAGGGGAAGCTACACCTTC.

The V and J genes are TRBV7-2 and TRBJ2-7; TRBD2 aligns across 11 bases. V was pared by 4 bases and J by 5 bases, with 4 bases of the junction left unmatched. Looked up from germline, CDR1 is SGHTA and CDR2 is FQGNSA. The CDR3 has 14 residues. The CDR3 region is CASSSTSGTDEQYF. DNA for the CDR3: TGTGCCAGCAGCTCGACTAGCGGGACTGACGAGCAGTACTTC.

The CDR3 sequence: CSASTSGGTQETQYF. CDR3 sequence (DNA): TGCAGTGCTAGTACTAGCGGGGGGACCCAAGAGACCCAGTACTTC. The chain links TRBV20-1 to TRBJ2-5; 12 bases fit TRBD2. Germline-derived CDR1 and CDR2 are DFQATT and SNEGSKA (reference sequence). The CDR3 contains 15 residues. The trim removed 3 bases at V and 1 base at J, leaving 3 bases unmatched.

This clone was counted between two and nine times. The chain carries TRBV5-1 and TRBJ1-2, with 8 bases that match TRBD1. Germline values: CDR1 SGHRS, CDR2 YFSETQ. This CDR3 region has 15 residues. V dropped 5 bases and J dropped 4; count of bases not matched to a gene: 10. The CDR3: CASRTGTGPVYGYTF. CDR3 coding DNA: TGCGCCAGCAGAACCGGGACAGGACCGGTCTATGGCTACACCTTC.

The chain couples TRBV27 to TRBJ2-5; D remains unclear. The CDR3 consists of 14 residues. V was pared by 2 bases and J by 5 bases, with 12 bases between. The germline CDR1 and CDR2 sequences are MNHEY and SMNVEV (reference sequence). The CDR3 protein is CASSLSLRPETQYF. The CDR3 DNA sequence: TGTGCCAGCAGTTTAAGTCTCCGCCCGGAGACCCAGTACTTC.

CDR3 protein: CTGSGGRPRNEQFF. CDR3 DNA sequence: TGCACCGGTAGCGGGGGGCGACCCAGGAATGAGCAGTTCTTC. The V and J genes are TRBV1 and TRBJ2-1; the table assigns TRBD2, which was not confirmed against the DNA. TRBV1 corresponds to a pseudogene. The CDR3 is 14 amino acids.

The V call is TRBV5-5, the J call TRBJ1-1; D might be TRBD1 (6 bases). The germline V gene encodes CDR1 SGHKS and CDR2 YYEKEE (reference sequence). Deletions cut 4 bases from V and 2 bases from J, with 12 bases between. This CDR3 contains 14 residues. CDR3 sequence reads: CASSRDTDNTEAFF. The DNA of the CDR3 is TGTGCCAGCAGCCGGGACACTGATAACACTGAAGCTTTCTTT.

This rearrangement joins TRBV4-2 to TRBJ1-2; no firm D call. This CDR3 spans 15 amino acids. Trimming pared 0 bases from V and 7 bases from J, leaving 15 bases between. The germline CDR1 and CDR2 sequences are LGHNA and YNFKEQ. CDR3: CASSQDLEGVGGYTF. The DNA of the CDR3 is TGTGCCAGCAGCCAAGATCTGGAGGGCGTAGGTGGCTACACCTTC.

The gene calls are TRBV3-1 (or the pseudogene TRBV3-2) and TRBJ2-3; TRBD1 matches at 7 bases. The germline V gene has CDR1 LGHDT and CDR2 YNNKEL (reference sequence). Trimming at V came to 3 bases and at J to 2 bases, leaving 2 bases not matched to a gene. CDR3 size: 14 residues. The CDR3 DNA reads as TGTGCCAGCAGCCAGACAGGGACCACAGATACGCAGTATTTT. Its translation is CASSQTGTTDTQYF.

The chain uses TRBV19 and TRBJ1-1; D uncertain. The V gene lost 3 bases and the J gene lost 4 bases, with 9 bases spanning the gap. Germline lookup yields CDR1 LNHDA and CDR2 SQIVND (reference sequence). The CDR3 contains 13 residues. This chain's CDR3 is CASSIRDPTEAFF. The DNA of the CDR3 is TGTGCCAGTAGTATCCGGGATCCCACTGAAGCTTTCTTT.

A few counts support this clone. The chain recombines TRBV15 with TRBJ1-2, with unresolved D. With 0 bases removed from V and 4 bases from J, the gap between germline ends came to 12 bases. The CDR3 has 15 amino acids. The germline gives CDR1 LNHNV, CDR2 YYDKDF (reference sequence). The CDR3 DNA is TGTGCCACCAGCAGAGATGAGGAAGCGGTCTATGGCTACACCTTC. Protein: CATSRDEEAVYGYTF.

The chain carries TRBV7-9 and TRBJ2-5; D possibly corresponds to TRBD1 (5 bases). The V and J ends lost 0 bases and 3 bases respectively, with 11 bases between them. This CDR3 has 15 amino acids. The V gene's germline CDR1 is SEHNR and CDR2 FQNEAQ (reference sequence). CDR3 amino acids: CASSLAVGQEETQYF. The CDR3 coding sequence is TGTGCCAGCAGCTTAGCGGTGGGGCAGGAAGAGACCCAGTACTTC.

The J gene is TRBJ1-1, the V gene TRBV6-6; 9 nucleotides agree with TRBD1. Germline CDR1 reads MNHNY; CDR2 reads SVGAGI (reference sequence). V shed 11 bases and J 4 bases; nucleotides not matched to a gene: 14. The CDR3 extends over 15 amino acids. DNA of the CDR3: TGTGCCGGGGGGGATTTCGGACAGGGGCTCACTGAAGCTTTCTTT. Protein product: CAGGDFGQGLTEAFF.

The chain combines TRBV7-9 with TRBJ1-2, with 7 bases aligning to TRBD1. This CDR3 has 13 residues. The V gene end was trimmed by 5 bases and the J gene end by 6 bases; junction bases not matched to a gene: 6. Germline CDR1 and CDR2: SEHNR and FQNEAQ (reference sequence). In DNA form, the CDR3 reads TGTGCCAGCAGCGCATCAGGGGGGCATGGCTACACCTTC. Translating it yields CASSASGGHGYTF.

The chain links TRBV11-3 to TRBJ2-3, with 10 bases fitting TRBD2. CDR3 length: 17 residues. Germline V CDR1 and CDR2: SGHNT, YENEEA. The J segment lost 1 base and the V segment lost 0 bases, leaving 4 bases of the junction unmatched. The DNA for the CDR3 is TGTGCCAGCAGCTTAGATCCCACTAGCGGGGGCACAGATACGCAGTATTTT. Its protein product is CASSLDPTSGGTDTQYF. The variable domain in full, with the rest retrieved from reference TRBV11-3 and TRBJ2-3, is EAGVVQSPRYKIIEKKQPVAFWCNPISGHNTLYWYLQNLGQGPELLIRYENEEAVDDSQLPKDRFSAERLKGVDSTLKIQPAELGDSAVYLCASSLDPTSGGTDTQYFGPGTRLTVL.

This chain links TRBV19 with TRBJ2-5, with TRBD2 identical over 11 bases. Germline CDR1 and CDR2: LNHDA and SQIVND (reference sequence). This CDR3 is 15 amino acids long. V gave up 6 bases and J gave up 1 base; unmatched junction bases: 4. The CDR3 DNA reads TGTGCCAGTAGAGGACTAGCGGGCTTCCAAGAGACCCAGTACTTC. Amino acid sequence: CASRGLAGFQETQYF. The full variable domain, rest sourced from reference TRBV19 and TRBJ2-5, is DGGITQSPKYLFRKEGQNVTLSCEQNLNHDAMYWYRQDPGQGLRLIYYSQIVNDFQKGDIAEGYSVSREKKESFPLTVTSAQKNPTAFYLCASRGLAGFQETQYFGPGTRLLVL.

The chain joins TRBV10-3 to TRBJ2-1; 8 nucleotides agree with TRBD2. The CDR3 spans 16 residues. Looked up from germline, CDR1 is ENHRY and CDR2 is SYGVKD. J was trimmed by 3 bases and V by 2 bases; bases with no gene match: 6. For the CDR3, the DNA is TGTGCCATCAGTGAGCCTTCCAGCGGGAGCTACAATGAGCAGTTCTTC. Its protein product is CAISEPSSGSYNEQFF.

The CDR3 DNA sequence: TGCGCCAGCAGCGCCTCCGGGACCTCAGCCGATATGAACACTGAAGCTTTCTTT. Protein: CASSASGTSADMNTEAFF. This sequence joins TRBV10-2 and TRBJ1-1, with D tentatively TRBD1 (5 bases). Germline loops: CDR1 WSHSY, CDR2 SAAADI. The CDR3 runs 18 residues. Trimming took off 6 bases at V and 0 bases at J, with 23 bases between the two ends.

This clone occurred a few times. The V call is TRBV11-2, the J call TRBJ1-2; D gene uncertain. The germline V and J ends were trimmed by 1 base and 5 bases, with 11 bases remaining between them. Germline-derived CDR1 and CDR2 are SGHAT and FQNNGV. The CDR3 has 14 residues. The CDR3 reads CASSLAGSTYGYTF. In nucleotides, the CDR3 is TGTGCCAGCAGCTTAGCCGGATCGACTTATGGCTACACCTTC.

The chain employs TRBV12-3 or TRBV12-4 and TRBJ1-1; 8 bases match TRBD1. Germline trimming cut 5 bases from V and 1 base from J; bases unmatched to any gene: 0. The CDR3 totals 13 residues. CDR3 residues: CASSGQGNTEAFF. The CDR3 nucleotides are TGTGCCAGCAGTGGACAGGGGAACACTGAAGCTTTCTTT.

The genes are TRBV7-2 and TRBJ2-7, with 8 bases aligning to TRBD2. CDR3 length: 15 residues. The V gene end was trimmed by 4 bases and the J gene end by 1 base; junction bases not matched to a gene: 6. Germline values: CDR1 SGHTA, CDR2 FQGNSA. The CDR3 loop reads CASSSVGGGSYEQYF. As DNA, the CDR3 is TGTGCCAGCAGCTCCGTGGGCGGGGGGTCCTACGAGCAGTACTTC.

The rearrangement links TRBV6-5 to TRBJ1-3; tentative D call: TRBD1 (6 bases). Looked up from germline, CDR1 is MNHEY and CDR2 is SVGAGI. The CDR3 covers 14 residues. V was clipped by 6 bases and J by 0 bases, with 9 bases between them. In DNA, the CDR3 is TGTGCCAGCAGAACGGACAGCTCTGGAAACACCATATATTTT. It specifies CASRTDSSGNTIYF.

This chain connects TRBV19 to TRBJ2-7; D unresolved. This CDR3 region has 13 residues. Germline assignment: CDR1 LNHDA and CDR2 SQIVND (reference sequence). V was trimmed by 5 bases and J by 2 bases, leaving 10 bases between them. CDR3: CASSPIPAYEQYF. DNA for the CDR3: TGTGCCAGTAGTCCTATCCCGGCCTACGAGCAGTACTTC.

CDR3 residues: CASSPTSGQETQYF. The CDR3 bases are TGTGCCAGCTCACCGACTAGCGGACAAGAGACCCAGTACTTC. The V and J genes are TRBV18 and TRBJ2-5, with 9 bases aligning to TRBD2. Unmatched junction bases numbered 1, after V lost 3 bases and J lost 2 bases. There are 14 residues in the CDR3. Germline CDR1 KGHSH, CDR2 LQKENI.

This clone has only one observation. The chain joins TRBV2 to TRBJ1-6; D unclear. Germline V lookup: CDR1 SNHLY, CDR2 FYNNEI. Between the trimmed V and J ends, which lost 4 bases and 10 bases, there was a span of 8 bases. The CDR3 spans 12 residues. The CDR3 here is CASSAVISPLHF. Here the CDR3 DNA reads TGTGCCAGCAGTGCTGTCATCTCACCCCTCCACTTT.

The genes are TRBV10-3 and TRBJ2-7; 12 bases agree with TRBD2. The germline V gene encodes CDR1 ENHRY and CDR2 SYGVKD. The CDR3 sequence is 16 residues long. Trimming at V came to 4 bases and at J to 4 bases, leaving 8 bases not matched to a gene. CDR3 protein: CAISGRGLAGSYEQYF. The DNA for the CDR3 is TGTGCCATCAGTGGTAGAGGACTAGCGGGAAGTTACGAGCAGTACTTC.